Listed here are 14 T cell receptor beta chains from one sample, sequenced in a study of OX40 agonist ivuxolimab in advanced cancers. Libraries were prepared through the immunoSEQ multiplex PCR assay. TCRdb limited this immuneACCESS table to in-frame rearrangements with V and J called. A share of clones is missing; checked studies link under half to unresolved V genes, and the rest is unexplained. The sample has about 50,000 clones on record, 80% to 95% of them singletons. The leading ten clones occupy 24% of the sample. The sequences come from CD4+ or CD8+ T cells sorted from blood, collected in a trial of the OX40 agonist ivuxolimab. The receptors shown here come from an adult with an advanced solid tumor such as melanoma, head and neck, liver or kidney cancer.

The chain links TRBV9 to TRBJ2-3; 13 bases align to TRBD2. Germline assignment: CDR1 SGDLS and CDR2 YYNGEE. This CDR3 contains 16 residues. J was trimmed by 7 bases and V by 4 bases; bases with no gene match: 9. The chain's CDR3 is CASSLGLAGDHNTQYF. CDR3 coding DNA: TGTGCCAGCAGCCTCGGACTAGCGGGAGACCATAATACGCAGTATTTT.

V is TRBV25-1 and J is TRBJ2-5, with 15 bases aligning to TRBD2. The CDR3 totals 16 residues. The germline V gene has CDR1 MGHDK and CDR2 SYGVNS. Losses at the gene ends were 6 bases for V and 5 bases for J; bases not matched to a gene: 7. The CDR3 protein is CASSGEGTSGRETQYF. The CDR3 DNA reads TGTGCCAGCAGCGGGGAGGGGACTAGCGGGAGGGAGACCCAGTACTTC.

The V gene is TRBV9, the J gene TRBJ1-2; 7 bases fit TRBD1. This CDR3 contains 15 residues. Germline V gene sequence: CDR1 SGDLS, CDR2 YYNGEE. V lost 0 bases and J lost 4; bases outside the gene matches: 6. The CDR3 DNA is TGTGCCAGCAGCGTAGATAGGACAGGCGTCTATGGCTACACCTTC. Translating gives CASSVDRTGVYGYTF.

Of note for this clone: Other DNA sequences of this sample code for an identical CDR3. The chain couples TRBV9 to TRBJ2-2; no firm D call. This CDR3 has 12 residues. The germline V gene encodes CDR1 SGDLS and CDR2 YYNGEE. Trimming cost V 0 bases and J 6 bases, with 3 bases left between them. As DNA, the CDR3 is TGTGCCAGCAGCGTAGATTCCGGGGAGCTGTTTTTT. It codes for CASSVDSGELFF.

This chain uses TRBV30 with TRBJ2-1, with 14 bases fitting TRBD2. This CDR3 has 19 residues. Looked up from germline, CDR1 is GTSNPN and CDR2 is SVGIG (reference sequence). The J segment lost 7 bases and the V segment lost 1 base, leaving 15 bases of the junction unmatched. The CDR3 DNA reads TGTGCCTGGAGTGGGACAGGGACCGGGACTAGCGGGAGTCAAAATGAGCAGTTCTTC. Protein sequence: CAWSGTGTGTSGSQNEQFF.

This chain uses TRBV11-2 with TRBJ2-1; 9 bases agree with TRBD2. Losses at the gene ends were 6 bases for V and 6 bases for J; bases not matched to a gene: 9. The germline V gene has CDR1 SGHAT and CDR2 FQNNGV. This CDR3 region has 15 residues. The CDR3 DNA reads as TGTGCCAGCAGAGGGGTAGCGGGAGTTTTCAATGAGCAGTTCTTC. Encoded protein: CASRGVAGVFNEQFF.

The chain couples TRBV6-1 to TRBJ2-7, with D perhaps assigned TRBD1 or TRBD2 (5 bases each). The CDR3 spans 14 residues. V was pared by 9 bases and J by 4 bases, with 19 bases between. Germline V gives CDR1 MNHNS, CDR2 SASEGT. The CDR3 DNA reads as TGTGCCAGTCGTCTGGGACCAGAGTGGTACGAGCAGTACTTC. Translation gives CASRLGPEWYEQYF.

The chain recombines TRBV4-3 with TRBJ2-1; a possible D gene is TRBD2 (7 bases). The CDR3 has 17 amino acids. Trimming removed 4 bases at V and 6 bases at J, with 22 bases between. Germline V gene data show CDR1 as LGHNA and CDR2 as YSLEER. In DNA, the CDR3 is TGCGCCAGCAGCCTCGTTCGGCGAGGGGGGGGGTCCAATGAGCAGTTCTTC. This translates into CASSLVRRGGGSNEQFF.

This chain uses TRBV5-1 with TRBJ2-3, with 8 bases that match TRBD2. Germline V lookup: CDR1 SGHRS, CDR2 YFSETQ. The CDR3 length is 19 residues. Germline trimming cut 0 bases from V and 0 bases from J; bases unmatched to any gene: 12. The CDR3 is CASSLEEVVGGASTDTQYF. The CDR3 DNA reads as TGCGCCAGCAGCTTGGAGGAAGTCGTCGGGGGGGCTAGCACAGATACGCAGTATTTT. Full variable domain (rest looked up from reference TRBV5-1 and TRBJ2-3): KAGVTQTPRYLIKTRGQQVTLSCSPISGHRSVSWYQQTPGQGLQFLFEYFSETQRNKGNFPGRFSGRQFSNSRSEMNVSTLELGDSALYLCASSLEEVVGGASTDTQYFGPGTRLTVL.

The chain couples TRBV29-1 to TRBJ2-1; 11 positions agree with TRBD2. CDR3 length: 13 amino acids. The V segment lost 8 bases and the J segment 4 bases; nucleotides outside the gene matches: 4. Germline V lookup: CDR1 SQVTM, CDR2 ANQGSEA. CDR3 DNA sequence: TGCAGCCTAGCGGGAGGCGGGTACAATGAGCAGTTCTTC. Protein: CSLAGGGYNEQFF.

This clone was observed once. V usage is TRBV5-4 and J usage is TRBJ2-4; D may be TRBD2 (6 bases). CDR1 and CDR2 (germline): SGHNT, YYREEE (reference sequence). Between the trimmed V and J ends, which lost 3 bases and 7 bases, there was a span of 11 bases. The CDR3 has 13 amino acids. The CDR3 DNA sequence: TGTGCCAGCAGCTCTTCGGAGGGGAACATTCAGTACTTC. Its translation is CASSSSEGNIQYF.

This rearrangement joins TRBV7-6 to TRBJ1-2, with a tentative D call TRBD1 (6 bases). The CDR3 totals 15 residues. The germline gives CDR1 SGHVS, CDR2 FNYEAQ. Trimming removed 5 bases at V and 7 bases at J, with 20 bases between. The CDR3 nucleotides are TGTGCCAGCAGCCCAGACCCCTACAGGGCTAGTGGCTACACCTTC. As protein: CASSPDPYRASGYTF.

This rearrangement joins TRBV13 to TRBJ1-2; 8 bases align to TRBD1. Germline-derived CDR1 and CDR2 are PRHDT and FYEKMQ (reference sequence). V was pared by 4 bases and J by 4 bases, with 5 bases of the junction left unmatched. CDR3 length: 14 amino acids. The chain's CDR3 is CASSSGDRIYGYTF. For the CDR3, the DNA is TGTGCCAGCAGCTCGGGGGACAGGATCTATGGCTACACCTTC.

V and J are TRBV27 and TRBJ2-1, with D maybe TRBD2 (6 bases). Per germline, CDR1 MNHEY and CDR2 SMNVEV (reference sequence). This CDR3 has 14 residues. Between the trimmed V and J ends, which lost 6 bases and 5 bases, there was a span of 14 bases. The CDR3 loop is CASSFWREDNEQFF. CDR3 DNA: TGTGCCAGCAGCTTCTGGAGGGAGGACAATGAGCAGTTCTTC.